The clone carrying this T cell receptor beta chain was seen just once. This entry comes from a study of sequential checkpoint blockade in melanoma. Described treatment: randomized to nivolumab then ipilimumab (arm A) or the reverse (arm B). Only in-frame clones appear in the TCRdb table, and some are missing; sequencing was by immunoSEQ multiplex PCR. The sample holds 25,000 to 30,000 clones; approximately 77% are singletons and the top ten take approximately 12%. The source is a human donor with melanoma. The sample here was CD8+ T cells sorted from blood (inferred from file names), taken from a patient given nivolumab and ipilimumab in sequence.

The DNA for the CDR3 is TGTGCCAGTAGTACCAACGGGAACACTGAAGCTTTCTTT. Encoded protein: CASSTNGNTEAFF. This chain joins TRBV19 and TRBJ1-1; D is unclear. Germline lookup yields CDR1 LNHDA and CDR2 SQIVND (reference sequence). The CDR3 spans 13 residues. V was pared by 4 bases and J by 1 base, with 7 bases between.